What follows are 17 T cell receptor beta chains derived from one specimen sequenced in a study of post-analysis software for immune sequencing data (dated by TCRdb to the mid-2010s). Here is what the overall study found, with its caveats: Roughly 5 TRBV segments, including TRBV5-6, TRBV5-1 and TRBV20-1, were significantly more frequent in patients than controls.

The receptor library was made with PCR. The sequencer listed for this sample is Illumina HiSeq 2500. To reduce PCR and sequencing biases, unique molecular identifiers were built into the TCR beta cDNA libraries. The public reads were reprocessed in TCRdb via fastp at Q25 and MiXCR, keeping in-frame beta chains. Each record represents a unique CDR3 protein, reported with the most common genes and DNA among its rows. The sample table records 700,000 to 900,000 distinct CDR3 sequences; roughly 50% of these occur just once. The leading ten clones occupy 4.9% of the sample. Their antigen targets remain unknown. The sample was blood. These receptor sequences come from a girl under 18 with multiple sclerosis.

In this sample, this clonotype turned up once. The chain employs TRBV12-3 or TRBV12-4 and TRBJ2-5; D perhaps matches TRBD2 (6 bases). Trimming took off 8 bases at V and 1 base at J, with 17 bases between the two ends. The length of the CDR3 is 15 residues. This CDR3 reads CASGVDSTSQETQYF. CDR3 bases: TGTGCCAGCGGGGTAGACTCGACTAGCCAAGAGACCCAGTACTTC.

The V call is TRBV12-3 or TRBV12-4, the J call TRBJ2-1; D may be TRBD2 (6 bases). The CDR3 length is 17 residues. Trimming removed 1 base at V and 1 base at J, with 14 bases between. DNA for the CDR3: TGTGCCAGCAGTTTAGTCGGCGGGGTTGGTTCCTACAATGAGCAGTTCTTC. Translated, it gives CASSLVGGVGSYNEQFF.

This sequence joins TRBV4-1 and TRBJ1-2, with 8 bases lining up with TRBD1. The V segment lost 0 bases and the J segment 7 bases; nucleotides outside the gene matches: 16. CDR3 length: 18 amino acids. Germline CDR1 is MGHRA and CDR2 is YSYEKL. The CDR3 spells CASSQDPGTGMITGGYTF. The CDR3 DNA reads as TGCGCCAGCAGCCAAGATCCGGGGACAGGCATGATCACCGGTGGCTACACCTTC.

This clonotype was counted a few times. This sequence joins TRBV29-1 and TRBJ1-2; D is unresolved. The V gene lost 7 bases and the J gene lost 4 bases, with 4 bases spanning the gap. CDR3 length equals 9 residues. Looked up from germline, CDR1 is SQVTM and CDR2 is ANQGSEA. The CDR3: CSDSYGYTF. The CDR3 DNA reads as TGCAGCGACAGCTATGGCTACACCTTC.

A few counts support this clonotype. The chain employs TRBV2 and TRBJ2-7; possibly TRBD2 for D (6 bases). Germline CDR1 SNHLY, CDR2 FYNNEI. V was cut by 6 bases and J by 9 bases, with 18 bases left in between. The CDR3 totals 13 residues. The CDR3 loop reads CASRGLLLIGQYF. As DNA, the CDR3 is TGTGCCAGCAGGGGACTTCTCCTTATCGGGCAGTACTTC.

The rearrangement links TRBV12-3 or TRBV12-4 to TRBJ2-5; 7 nucleotides agree with TRBD2. TRBJ2-7 explains the end of the DNA better; the J call may be wrong. This CDR3 has 15 residues. CDR3 loop: CASTLVGGGTHEQYF. CDR3 DNA: TGTGCCAGCACCCTGGTCGGGGGAGGGACCCACGAGCAGTACTTC.

The gene calls are TRBV4-3 and TRBJ1-2; D gene ambiguous. V lost 4 bases, J lost 2 bases, and 23 bases lay in between. The CDR3 consists of 18 residues. Germline V CDR1 and CDR2: LGHNA, YSLEER. CDR3 sequence reads: CASSRLEAGALGNYGYTF. In DNA, the CDR3 is TGCGCCAGCAGCCGATTAGAGGCAGGTGCATTAGGAAACTATGGCTACACCTTC.

The V gene is TRBV9, the J gene TRBJ2-3; D unclear. V was pared by 4 bases and J by 0 bases, with 12 bases between. Germline V CDR1 and CDR2: SGDLS, YYNGEE. The CDR3 runs 15 residues. The CDR3 region is CASSTAIYSTDTQYF. The CDR3 DNA reads TGTGCCAGCAGCACGGCCATCTATAGCACAGATACGCAGTATTTT.

The chain uses TRBV29-1 and TRBJ2-3; D is unresolved. CDR1 SQVTM and CDR2 ANQGSEA come from the germline V gene. This CDR3 contains 11 residues. V lost 6 bases and J 5 bases, leaving 9 bases between the germline ends. The DNA of the CDR3 is TGCAGCGTCTCTTATGTAGATACGCAGTATTTT. Protein product: CSVSYVDTQYF.

This rearrangement joins TRBV3-1 to TRBJ2-1; TRBD2 might be the D (6 bases). The CDR3 has 18 residues. Germline V gene data show CDR1 as LGHDT and CDR2 as YNNKEL (reference sequence). The V gene lost 4 bases and the J gene lost 5 bases, with 24 bases spanning the gap. CDR3 residues: CASSPPYNGSVWNNEQFF. CDR3 nucleotide sequence: TGTGCCAGCAGCCCCCCTTATAACGGGAGCGTTTGGAACAATGAGCAGTTCTTC.

The V gene is TRBV29-1, the J gene TRBJ2-1; 11 bases map to TRBD2. CDR3 length: 16 residues. In germline, CDR1 is SQVTM, CDR2 ANQGSEA. Unmatched junction bases numbered 8, after V lost 5 bases and J lost 2 bases. The CDR3 DNA sequence: TGCAGCGTTCTCAGACTAGCGGGACTTGCCTACAATGAGCAGTTCTTC. Its protein product is CSVLRLAGLAYNEQFF.

The gene calls are TRBV13 and TRBJ2-5, with D uncertain. The DNA end favors TRBJ2-7, so the J call may be wrong. The CDR3 covers 14 residues. CDR1 PRHDT and CDR2 FYEKMQ come from the germline V gene (reference sequence). The CDR3 loop is CASSSGDGLGEQYF. DNA for the CDR3: TGTGCCAGCAGCTCCGGCGATGGGTTAGGCGAGCAGTACTTC.

Only a few counts were recorded for this clonotype. This chain joins TRBV29-1 and TRBJ2-5, with no clear D. CDR1 and CDR2 from the germline V gene are SQVTM and ANQGSEA. Trimming stripped 5 bases from V and 5 bases from J, with 12 bases between. The CDR3 has 12 amino acids. CDR3 protein: CSVRVVGETQYF. CDR3 nucleotides: TGCAGCGTTCGAGTAGTCGGCGAGACCCAGTACTTC.

The chain links TRBV27 to TRBJ2-3; TRBD2 aligns across 12 bases. CDR3 size: 16 residues. Germline V gene data show CDR1 as MNHEY and CDR2 as SMNVEV (reference sequence). V lost 4 bases and J lost 3; bases outside the gene matches: 5. The DNA for the CDR3 is TGTGCCAGCAGTTCCAGACTAGCGGGAGCGACAGATACGCAGTATTTT. Protein sequence: CASSSRLAGATDTQYF.

The chain links TRBV7-8 to TRBJ2-3; TRBD1 matches 8 bases. CDR1 is SGHVS, CDR2 FQNEAQ, per germline. V was clipped by 4 bases and J by 0 bases; unmatched bases: 3. CDR3 length: 15 residues. The CDR3 bases are TGTGCCAGCAGCTACGGGACAGGCAGCACAGATACGCAGTATTTT. Translating it yields CASSYGTGSTDTQYF.

The rearrangement links TRBV29-1 to TRBJ1-2; 7 bases line up with TRBD1. Germline loops: CDR1 SQVTM, CDR2 ANQGSEA. V dropped 7 bases and J dropped 4; count of bases not matched to a gene: 12. This CDR3 region has 14 residues. The chain's CDR3 is CSATRTGAGYGYTF. The CDR3 DNA reads TGCAGCGCCACTCGTACAGGGGCCGGCTATGGCTACACCTTC. Full variable domain (remainder filled in from reference TRBV29-1 and TRBJ1-2): SAVISQKPSRDICQRGTSLTIQCQVDSQVTMMFWYRQQPGQSLTLIATANQGSEATYESGFVIDKFPISRPNLTFSTLTVSNMSPEDSSIYLCSATRTGAGYGYTFGSGTRLTVV.

This chain links TRBV20-1 with TRBJ2-1, with TRBD2 matching 7 bases. The CDR3 loop spans 15 amino acids. CDR1 DFQATT and CDR2 SNEGSKA come from the germline V gene (reference sequence). V gave up 3 bases and J gave up 0 bases; unmatched junction bases: 5. The CDR3 nucleotides are TGCAGTGCTAGCCGCGGGAGCAGCTCCTACAATGAGCAGTTCTTC. The encoded protein is CSASRGSSSYNEQFF.